Sequencing of this T cell receptor beta chain was carried out in a study of neurological immune-mediated disorders. Study findings and constraints: It was HTLV-1-associated myelopathy that showed the most TCR clonal expansion, while multiple sclerosis showed the least, falling below healthy controls. The absence of shared CDR3 amino acid sequences among expanded clones across subjects suggests private repertoires in all groups.

Time point noted: longitudinal time-point 2. MiXCR, applied by TCRdb to the 5' RACE reads, yields one record per CDR3 protein. In the table there are some 45,000 distinct CDR3 sequences, less than 15% of which are singletons. Germline assignment: CDR1 MNHEY and CDR2 SMNVEV (reference sequence). V lost 8 bases to trimming and J lost 0 bases; unmatched junction nucleotides: 10. This CDR3 comprises 17 residues. This clonotype came up many times. Its antigen is undetermined. J is TRBJ2-1 and V is TRBV27; 10 bases agree with TRBD2. The receptor's source is a male donor with HTLV-1-associated myelopathy (HAM/TSP). Sequenced input: PBMCs. CDR3 nucleotide sequence: TGTGCCAGCTCGCCTAGCGGGGGCCGCTCCTCCTACAATGAGCAGTTCTTC. This translates into CASSPSGGRSSYNEQFF.